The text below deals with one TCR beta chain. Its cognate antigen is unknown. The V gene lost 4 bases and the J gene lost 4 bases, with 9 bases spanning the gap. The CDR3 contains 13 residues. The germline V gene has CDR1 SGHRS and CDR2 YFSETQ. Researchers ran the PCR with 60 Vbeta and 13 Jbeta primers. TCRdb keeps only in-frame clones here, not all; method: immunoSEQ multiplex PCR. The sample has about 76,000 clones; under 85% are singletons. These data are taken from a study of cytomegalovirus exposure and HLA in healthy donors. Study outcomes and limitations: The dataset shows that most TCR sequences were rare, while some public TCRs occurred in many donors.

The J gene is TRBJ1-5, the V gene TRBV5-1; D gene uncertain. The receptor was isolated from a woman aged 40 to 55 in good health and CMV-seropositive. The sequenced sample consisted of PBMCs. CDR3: CASSVDGNQPQHF. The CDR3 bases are TGCGCCAGCAGCGTGGACGGTAATCAGCCCCAGCATTTT. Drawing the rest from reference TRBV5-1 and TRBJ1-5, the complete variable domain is KAGVTQTPRYLIKTRGQQVTLSCSPISGHRSVSWYQQTPGQGLQFLFEYFSETQRNKGNFPGRFSGRQFSNSRSEMNVSTLELGDSALYLCASSVDGNQPQHFGDGTRLSIL.